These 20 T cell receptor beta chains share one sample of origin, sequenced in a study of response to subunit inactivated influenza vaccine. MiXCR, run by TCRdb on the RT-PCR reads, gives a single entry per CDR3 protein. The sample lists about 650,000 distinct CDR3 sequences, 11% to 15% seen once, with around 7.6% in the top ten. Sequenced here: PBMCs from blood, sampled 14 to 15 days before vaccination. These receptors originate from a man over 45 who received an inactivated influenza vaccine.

CDR3: CATSRDRRGNTEAFF. The CDR3 DNA is TGTGCCACCAGCAGAGATCGGAGGGGGAACACTGAAGCTTTCTTT. The V call is TRBV15, the J call TRBJ1-1; possibly TRBD1 for D (5 bases). CDR1 and CDR2 from the germline V gene are LNHNV and YYDKDF (reference sequence). Trimming removed 0 bases from V and 1 base from J, with 9 bases in between. The CDR3 runs to 15 residues.

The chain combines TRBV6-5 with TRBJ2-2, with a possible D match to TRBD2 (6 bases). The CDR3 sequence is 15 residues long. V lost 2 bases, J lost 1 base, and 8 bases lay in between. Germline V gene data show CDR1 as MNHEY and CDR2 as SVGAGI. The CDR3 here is CASSYLGGNTGELFF. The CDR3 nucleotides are TGTGCCAGCAGTTACCTCGGGGGGAACACCGGGGAGCTGTTTTTT.

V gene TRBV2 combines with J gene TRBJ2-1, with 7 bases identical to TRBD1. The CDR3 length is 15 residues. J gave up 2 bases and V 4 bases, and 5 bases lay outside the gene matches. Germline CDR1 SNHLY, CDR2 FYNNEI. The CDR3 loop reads CASSAWDRTYNEQFF. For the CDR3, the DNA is TGTGCCAGCAGTGCTTGGGACAGAACCTACAATGAGCAGTTCTTC.

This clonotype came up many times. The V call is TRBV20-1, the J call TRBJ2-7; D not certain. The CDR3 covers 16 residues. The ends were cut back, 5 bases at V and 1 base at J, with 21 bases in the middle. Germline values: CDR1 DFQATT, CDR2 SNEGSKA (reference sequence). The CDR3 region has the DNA TGCAGTGCTGAAAAATACTCAAAAGCCGTGTCCTACGAGCAGTACTTC. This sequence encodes CSAEKYSKAVSYEQYF.

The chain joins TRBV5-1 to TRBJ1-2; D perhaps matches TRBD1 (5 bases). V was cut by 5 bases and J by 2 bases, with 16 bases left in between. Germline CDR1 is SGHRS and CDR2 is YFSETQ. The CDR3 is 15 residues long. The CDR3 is CASSTDRPSNYGYTF. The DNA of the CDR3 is TGCGCCAGCAGTACTGACAGACCTTCGAACTATGGCTACACCTTC. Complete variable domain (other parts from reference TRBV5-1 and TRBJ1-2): KAGVTQTPRYLIKTRGQQVTLSCSPISGHRSVSWYQQTPGQGLQFLFEYFSETQRNKGNFPGRFSGRQFSNSRSEMNVSTLELGDSALYLCASSTDRPSNYGYTFGSGTRLTVV.

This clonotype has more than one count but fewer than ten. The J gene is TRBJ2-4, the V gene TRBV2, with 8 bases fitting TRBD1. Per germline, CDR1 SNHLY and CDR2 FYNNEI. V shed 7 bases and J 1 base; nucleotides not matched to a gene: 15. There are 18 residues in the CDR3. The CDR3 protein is CASIGVRGLGSAKNIQYF. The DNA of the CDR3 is TGTGCCAGCATCGGAGTCAGGGGGCTTGGGTCGGCCAAAAACATTCAGTACTTC.

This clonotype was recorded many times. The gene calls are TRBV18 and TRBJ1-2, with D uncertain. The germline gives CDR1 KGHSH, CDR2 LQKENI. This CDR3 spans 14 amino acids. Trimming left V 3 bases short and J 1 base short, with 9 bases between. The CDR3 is CASSPGAGNYGYTF. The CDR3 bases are TGTGCCAGCTCACCTGGAGCGGGTAACTATGGCTACACCTTC.

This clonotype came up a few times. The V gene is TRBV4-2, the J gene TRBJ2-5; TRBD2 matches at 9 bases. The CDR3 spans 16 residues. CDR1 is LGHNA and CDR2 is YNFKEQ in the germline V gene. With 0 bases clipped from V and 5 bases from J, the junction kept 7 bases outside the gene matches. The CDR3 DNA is TGTGCCAGCAGCCAAGATTACGGCGGGAGGGGGGAGACCCAGTACTTC. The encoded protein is CASSQDYGGRGETQYF.

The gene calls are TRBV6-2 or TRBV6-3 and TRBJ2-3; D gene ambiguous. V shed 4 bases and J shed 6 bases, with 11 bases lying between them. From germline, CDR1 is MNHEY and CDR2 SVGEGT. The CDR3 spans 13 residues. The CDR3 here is CASSSRLFDTQYF. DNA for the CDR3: TGTGCCAGCAGTTCCCGTCTGTTTGATACGCAGTATTTT.

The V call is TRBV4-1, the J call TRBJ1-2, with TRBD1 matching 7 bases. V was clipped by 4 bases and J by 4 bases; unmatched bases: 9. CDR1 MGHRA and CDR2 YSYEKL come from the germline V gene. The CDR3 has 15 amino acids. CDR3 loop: CASSPNQGVPYGYTF. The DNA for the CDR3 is TGCGCCAGCAGCCCTAACCAGGGGGTACCCTATGGCTACACCTTC.

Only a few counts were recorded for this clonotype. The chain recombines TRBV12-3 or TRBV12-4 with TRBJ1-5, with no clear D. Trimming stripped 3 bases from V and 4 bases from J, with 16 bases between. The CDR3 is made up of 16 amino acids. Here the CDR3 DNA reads TGTGCCAGCAGTTTGGAGGTGTGGGCAGATAATCAGCCCCAGCATTTT. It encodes CASSLEVWADNQPQHF.

As DNA, the CDR3 is TGCAGTGCCATCAGGACAGGACCAGAGACCCAGTACTTC. Translated: CSAIRTGPETQYF. This chain connects TRBV20-1 to TRBJ2-5; TRBD1 agrees at 7 bases. CDR1 is DFQATT, CDR2 SNEGSKA, per germline (reference sequence). V trimming: 6 bases; J trimming: 4 bases; junction bases outside the gene matches: 8. The CDR3 runs to 13 residues.

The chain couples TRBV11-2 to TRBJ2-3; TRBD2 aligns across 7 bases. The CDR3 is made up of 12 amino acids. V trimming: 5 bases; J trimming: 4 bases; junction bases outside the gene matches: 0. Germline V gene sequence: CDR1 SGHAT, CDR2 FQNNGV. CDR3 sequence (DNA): TGTGCCAGCAGCGCGGGGGCAGATACGCAGTATTTT. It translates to CASSAGADTQYF.

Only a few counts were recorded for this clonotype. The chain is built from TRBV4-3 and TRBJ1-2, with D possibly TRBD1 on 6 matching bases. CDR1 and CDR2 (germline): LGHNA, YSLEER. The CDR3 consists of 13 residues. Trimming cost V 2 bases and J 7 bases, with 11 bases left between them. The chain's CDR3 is CASSQLNRAGYTF. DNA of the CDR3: TGCGCCAGCAGCCAACTTAACAGGGCTGGCTACACCTTC.

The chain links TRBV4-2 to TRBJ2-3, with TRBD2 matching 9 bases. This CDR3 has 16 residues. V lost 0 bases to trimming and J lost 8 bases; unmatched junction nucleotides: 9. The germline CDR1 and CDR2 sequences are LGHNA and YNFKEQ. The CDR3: CASSQDVAGVLGTQYF. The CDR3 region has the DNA TGTGCCAGCAGCCAAGATGTAGCGGGGGTGCTTGGTACGCAGTATTTT.

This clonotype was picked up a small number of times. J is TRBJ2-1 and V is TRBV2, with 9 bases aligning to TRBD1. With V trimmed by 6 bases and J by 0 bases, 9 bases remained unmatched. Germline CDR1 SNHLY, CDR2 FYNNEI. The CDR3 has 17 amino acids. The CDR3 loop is CASSTVRQGVSYNEQFF. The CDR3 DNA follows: TGTGCCAGCAGCACCGTTCGACAGGGGGTCTCCTACAATGAGCAGTTCTTC.

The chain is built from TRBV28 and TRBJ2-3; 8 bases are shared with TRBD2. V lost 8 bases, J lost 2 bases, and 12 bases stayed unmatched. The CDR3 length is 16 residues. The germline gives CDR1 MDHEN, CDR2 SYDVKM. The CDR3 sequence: CASDSGLASYTDTQYF. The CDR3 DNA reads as TGTGCCAGCGATTCCGGACTAGCATCGTACACAGATACGCAGTATTTT.

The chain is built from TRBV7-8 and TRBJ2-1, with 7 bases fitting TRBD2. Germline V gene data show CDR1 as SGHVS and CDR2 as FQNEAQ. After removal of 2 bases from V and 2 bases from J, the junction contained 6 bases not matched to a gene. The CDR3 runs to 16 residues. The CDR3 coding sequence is TGTGCCAGCAGCTTACGGGCTAGCGGCCCCTACAATGAGCAGTTCTTC. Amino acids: CASSLRASGPYNEQFF.

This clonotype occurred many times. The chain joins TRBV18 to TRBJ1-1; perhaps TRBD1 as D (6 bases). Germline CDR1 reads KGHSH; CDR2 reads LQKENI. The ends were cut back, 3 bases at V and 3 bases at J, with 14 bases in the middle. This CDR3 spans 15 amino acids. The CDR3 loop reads CASSPTYRGDTEAFF. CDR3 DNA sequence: TGTGCCAGCTCACCGACCTATAGGGGGGACACTGAAGCTTTCTTT.

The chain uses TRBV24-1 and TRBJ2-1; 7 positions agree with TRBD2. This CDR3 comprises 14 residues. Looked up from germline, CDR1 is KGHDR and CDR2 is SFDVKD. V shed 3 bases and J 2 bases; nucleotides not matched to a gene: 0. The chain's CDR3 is CATSDSGAYNEQFF. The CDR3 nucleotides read TGTGCCACCAGTGATAGCGGGGCCTACAATGAGCAGTTCTTC.